This TCR beta chain was retrieved from a study of blood T cell repertoires in COVID-19 (dated by TCRdb to the early 2020s). Regarding the complete study: Samples from collaborators originated in the United States, Italy and Spain and spanned both the acute and convalescent phases of COVID-19. The material from the prospective study consisted of cDNA or gDNA derived from T cells, B-cell-depleted T cells, or PBMCs. The dataset comprised deeply sampled blood TCRbeta repertoires from subjects exposed to, actively infected with, or recovered from COVID-19. The repertoires were made available in a free public database intended to serve as a resource for research on the immune response to SARS-CoV-2. Samples were obtained from the ongoing ImmuneRACE study (first 160 participants) and from 1,200 or so subjects provided by 6 global collaborators. Sample metadata almost always included a de-identified subject ID, COVID-19 status, age in years and sex. Where HLA class I and class II types were available, the types were taken from metadata supplied by the sample provider, not from assay-based typing. What the work shows at the level of the full study, not this receptor alone: The quantity of clinical and demographic metadata differed by source and by participant and was supplied without curation.

The V and J ends are trimmed by 6 bases and 6 bases, leaving 18 bases between them. Per the germline V gene (reference sequence), LNHNV is the CDR1 and YYDKDF is the CDR2. The CDR3 covers 14 residues, taking in both the cysteine and the phenylalanine. The entry retains the CDR3 DNA only, 42 bases that are in frame from base 1. Collaborating institutions collected whole blood in K2EDTA tubes following their own protocols. Collaborator samples were shipped for TCRbeta analysis as frozen whole blood, isolated PBMCs, or DNA extracted from either sample type. Concerning this clone itself: Its antigen remains unidentified. Base quality data are lacking; no much larger clone is found one base away.

The immunoSEQ Assay, a bias-controlled multiplex PCR, was used to amplify TCRbeta CDR3 regions from genomic DNA. The published analysis was carried out like this. Within the assay, amplification of reference gene primers was used to estimate how many nucleated cells each sample contained. To quantify the absolute abundance of each unique TCRbeta CDR3 rearrangement, sequence reads were collapsed and filtered. Productive Simpson clonality was computed per sample as the square root of Simpson's diversity index over productive rearrangements. What TCRdb holds here is the immuneACCESS table cut down to in-frame rearrangements. Part of the clones is not present; checked against another copy, under half of the missing clones reflect an unresolved V gene, and the others are unexplained. The DNA was the basis for D and trimming; V, J and clone size are from that table. Recorded for this sample are approximately 80,000 clones; about 87% of them occurred a single time. The top ten clones comprise 9.1% of the sample.

The sample consisted of peripheral blood. This receptor chain uses TRBV15 and TRBJ2-7; a tentative D call is TRBD1 (6 bases match). The TCR comes from a human donor in a cohort sampled during active COVID-19. For the CDR3, the sequence is CATRGNDRRLEQYF. The nucleotide sequence reads as follows: TGTGCCACCAGGGGAAACGACAGGAGGCTCGAGCAGTACTTC.